This is a list of T cell receptor beta chains from one sample in a study of PD-1 blockade in classical Hodgkin lymphoma. Sequenced by immunoSEQ multiplex PCR; TCRdb stores in-frame clones only, minus some. The repertoire has around 92,000 clones, nearly 85% of them found once; the top ten carry approximately 17%. This material consisted of peripheral blood mononuclear cells (PBMCs), taken before the fourth cycle of nivolumab. Source of these receptors: a human donor with classical Hodgkin lymphoma. Each CDR3 is given with its conserved first and last residue.

v_call,j_call,cdr3_aa
TRBV10-1,TRBJ1-2,CASNRQGGDGYTF
TRBV11-2,TRBJ2-5,CASSYGTSGIQETQYF
TRBV6-5,TRBJ2-1,CATGRGPYNEQFF
TRBV28,TRBJ2-7,CASSSFGTRLYEQYF
TRBV7-8,TRBJ2-1,CASSRDPSYNEQFF
TRBV14,TRBJ2-1,CASSRDRVNNEQFF
TRBV4-3,TRBJ2-2,CASSLDGTTNTGELFF
TRBV5-4,TRBJ2-7,CASSLAAGELYEQYF
TRBV10-3,TRBJ2-7,CATKTTEGAYEQYF
TRBV2,TRBJ1-1,CASKGQPNTEAFF
TRBV9,TRBJ2-1,CASSATLSAISYNEQFF
TRBV11-1,TRBJ2-2,CASSLVGSGELFF
TRBV5-4,TRBJ2-2,CASSPHPLAGELFF
TRBV7-2,TRBJ2-5,CASSLTRSSETQYF
TRBV10-3,TRBJ2-7,CAISEPPLNEQYF
TRBV7-2,TRBJ2-7,CASSLGGTITYEQYF